These T cell receptor beta chains were read from a single sample in a study of blood T cell repertoires in COVID-19. Assay: immunoSEQ multiplex PCR; the TCRdb copy retains only in-frame clones and omits some. The table has some 330,000 clones, around 87% seen once. Sequencing was done on a sample of PBMCs or T cells enriched from blood (not recorded which). These receptors were obtained from a man aged 40-49 years in a cohort exposed to, infected with or recovered from COVID-19 (not recorded which). Each CDR3 is given with its conserved first and last residue. D genes are given only for firm matches. Size values are once, few and many counts, or a class for expanded clones, and some rows have none.

V gene	J gene	clone size	D gene	CDR3 protein	CDR3 DNA
TRBV6-1	TRBJ2-2	NA	TRBD1	CASSAGLTGGGTGELFF	TGTGCCAGCAGTGCCGGTCTGACAGGGGGGGGAACCGGGGAGCTGTTTTTT
TRBV18	TRBJ1-5	NA	NA	CASSPQGPNQPQHF	TGTGCCAGCTCACCTCAGGGGCCCAATCAGCCCCAGCATTTT
TRBV27	TRBJ2-7	NA	TRBD1	CASRPQGPPTKQYF	TGTGCCAGCAGGCCACAGGGGCCACCTACGAAGCAGTACTTC
TRBV5-1	TRBJ1-5	once	NA	CASSREPNQPQHF	TGCGCCAGCAGTCGGGAACCAAATCAGCCCCAGCATTTT
TRBV18	TRBJ2-3	few	TRBD2	CASTGLAGTTDTQYF	TGTGCCAGCACGGGACTAGCGGGAACCACAGATACGCAGTATTTT
TRBV19	TRBJ1-6	few	TRBD1	CASRTSDRAGNSPLHF	TGTGCCAGTAGGACCTCGGACAGGGCTGGGAATTCACCCCTCCACTTT
TRBV7-9	TRBJ1-1	NA	TRBD1	CASSPAFPGQQNTEAFF	TGTGCCAGCAGCCCCGCCTTCCCGGGACAGCAGAACACTGAAGCTTTCTTT
TRBV5-1	TRBJ2-7	NA	NA	CASSPGALDGSYEQYF	TGCGCCAGCAGCCCAGGGGCTCTAGACGGCTCCTACGAGCAGTACTTC
TRBV18	TRBJ1-2	NA	TRBD1	CASSDGTEANYGYTF	TGTGCCAGCTCCGACGGGACAGAGGCTAACTATGGCTACACCTTC
TRBV19	TRBJ1-4	NA	NA	CASSPDRSGEKLFF	TGTGCCAGTAGTCCCGACAGGTCGGGTGAAAAACTGTTTTTT